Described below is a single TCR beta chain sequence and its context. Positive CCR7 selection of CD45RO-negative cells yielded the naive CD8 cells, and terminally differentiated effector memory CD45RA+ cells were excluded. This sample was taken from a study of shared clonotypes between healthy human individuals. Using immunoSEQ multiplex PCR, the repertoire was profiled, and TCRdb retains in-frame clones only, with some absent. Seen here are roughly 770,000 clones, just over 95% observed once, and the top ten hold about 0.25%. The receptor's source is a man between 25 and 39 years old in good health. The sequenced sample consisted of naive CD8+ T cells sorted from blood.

CDR3 coding DNA: TGTGCCAGCAGTTACTCTGGACAGGGGCCCTCCTACGAGCAGTACTTC. The encoded protein is CASSYSGQGPSYEQYF. V gene TRBV6-5 combines with J gene TRBJ2-7; 9 nucleotides agree with TRBD1. CDR1 and CDR2 from the germline V gene are MNHEY and SVGAGI. The V gene end was trimmed by 0 bases and the J gene end by 0 bases; junction bases not matched to a gene: 3. The CDR3 loop spans 16 amino acids.